This T cell receptor beta chain was sequenced during a study of radiotherapy plus CTLA-4 blockade in lung cancer. CDR3 length: 14 residues. Trimming cost V 5 bases and J 11 bases; bases outside gene matches: 14. Germline CDR1 reads MDHEN; CDR2 reads SYDVKM. Method: immunoSEQ multiplex PCR; TCRdb's copy keeps in-frame clones and lacks some. The sample consists of 60,000 to 75,000 clones, around 76% of them appearing once. This clonotype was obtained from a human donor with non-small cell lung cancer whose response to radiotherapy plus ipilimumab could not be evaluated. Some clones in this sample may be carry-over from other donors' samples. The material sequenced was peripheral blood, taken from a patient treated with radiotherapy plus ipilimumab. The chain uses TRBV28 and TRBJ2-5, with 7 nucleotides matching TRBD2. The CDR3: CASSPPARWEGQYF. CDR3 coding DNA: TGTGCCAGCAGTCCCCCGGCCCGTTGGGAGGGTCAGTACTTC.